The clone carrying this TCR beta chain was seen more than once but under ten times. As yet, its antigen is unknown. Germline CDR1 and CDR2: SGHVS and FNYEAQ. The CDR3 is 15 residues long. The V gene end was trimmed by 4 bases and the J gene end by 2 bases; junction bases not matched to a gene: 5. A second PCR, run for about 7 to 12 cycles, used a sample-barcoded 5' primer plus a J-beta primer mix. TCRdb analysed the 5' RACE reads with MiXCR anew, one entry per CDR3 protein. The sample includes about 290,000 distinct CDR3 sequences, around 27% of them seen just once. The data were obtained in a study of blood T cells in healthy people across ages. Whole-study findings and limits: Researchers judged that diversity estimates from one million T cells fell short of true values.

This TCR was sampled from a woman in her seventies in good health. The chain links TRBV7-6 to TRBJ2-7, with 10 bases lining up with TRBD2. Sequencing used blood. This CDR3 is CASSSGLAVTYEQYF. DNA for the CDR3: TGTGCCAGCAGCTCTGGACTAGCGGTTACCTACGAGCAGTACTTC.